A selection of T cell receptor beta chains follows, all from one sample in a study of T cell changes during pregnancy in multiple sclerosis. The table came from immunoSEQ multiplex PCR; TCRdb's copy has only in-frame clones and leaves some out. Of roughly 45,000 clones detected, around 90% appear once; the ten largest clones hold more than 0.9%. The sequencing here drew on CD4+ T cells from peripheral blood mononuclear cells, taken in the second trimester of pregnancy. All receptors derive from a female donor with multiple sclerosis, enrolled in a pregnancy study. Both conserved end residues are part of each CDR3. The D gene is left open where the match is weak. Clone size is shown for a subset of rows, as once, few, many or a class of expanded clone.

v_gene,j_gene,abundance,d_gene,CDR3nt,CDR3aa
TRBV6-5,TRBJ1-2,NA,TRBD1,TGTGCCAGCAAGGGGGGACAGGGGTTCTATGGCTACACCTTC,CASKGGQGFYGYTF
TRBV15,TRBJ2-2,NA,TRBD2,TGTGCCACCAGATCGGGAGGGTCTATCGGGGAGCTGTTTTTT,CATRSGGSIGELFF
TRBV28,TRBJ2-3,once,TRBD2,TGTGCCAGCAGGTCGCGGGACTACCCGACAGATACGCAGTATTTT,CASRSRDYPTDTQYF
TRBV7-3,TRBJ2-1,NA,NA,TGTGCCAGCAGCAAAGACAGCTCCTACAATGAGCAGTTCTTC,CASSKDSSYNEQFF
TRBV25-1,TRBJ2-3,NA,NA,TGTGCCAGCAGTGAATACTGGGACAACACAGATACGCAGTATTTT,CASSEYWDNTDTQYF
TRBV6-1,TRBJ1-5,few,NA,TGTGCCAGCAGAAAGTCGGGCAATCAGCCCCAGCATTTT,CASRKSGNQPQHF
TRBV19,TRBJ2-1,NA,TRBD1,TGTGCCAGTAGTGCGGACAGGGGTTTTACTGAGCAGTTCTTC,CASSADRGFTEQFF
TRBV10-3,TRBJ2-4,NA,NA,TGTGCCATCTCGGGCGGGCCGAAACGGGGGTACATTCAGTACTTC,CAISGGPKRGYIQYF
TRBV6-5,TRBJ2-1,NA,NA,TGTGCCAGCAGTTCCCGGGTAGTTAACGATGAGCAGTTCTTC,CASSSRVVNDEQFF
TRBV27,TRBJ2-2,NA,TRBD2,TGTGCCAGCAGTTTTTTCGGAACTAGCGGGATCGGTACCGGGGAGCTGTTTTTT,CASSFFGTSGIGTGELFF
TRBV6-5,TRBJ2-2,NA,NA,TGTGCCAGCAGAAAAGGGGGTGTTAACACCGGGGAGCTGTTTTTT,CASRKGGVNTGELFF
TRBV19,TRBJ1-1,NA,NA,TGTGCCAGTAGTATAGACGGTCAGAACACTGAAGCTTTCTTT,CASSIDGQNTEAFF
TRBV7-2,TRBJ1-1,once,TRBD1,TGTGCCAGCGGACATGCAGGGGGCGGCACTGAAGCTTTCTTT,CASGHAGGGTEAFF
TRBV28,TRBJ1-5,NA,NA,TGTGCCAGCAGCAGGTGGAATAGCAATCAGCCCCAGCATTTT,CASSRWNSNQPQHF
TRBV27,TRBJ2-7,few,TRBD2,TGTGCCAGCAGCATTAGCGGGAGCTCCTACGAGCAGTACTTC,CASSISGSSYEQYF
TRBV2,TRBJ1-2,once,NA,TGTGCCAGCACCCCTCAAGGGGTTGCGGGCTACACCTTC,CASTPQGVAGYTF
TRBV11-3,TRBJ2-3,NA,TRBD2,TGTGCCAGCAGCTCCACTAGCGGGGGACTCACAGATACGCAGTATTTT,CASSSTSGGLTDTQYF
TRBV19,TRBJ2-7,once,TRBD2,TGTGCCAGTAGATCACTAGCGGGCCTCTCCTACGAGCAGTACTTC,CASRSLAGLSYEQYF
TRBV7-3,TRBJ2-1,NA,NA,TGTGCCAGCAGCCCTCCAGGAGGTGCTGAGCAGTTCTTC,CASSPPGGAEQFF
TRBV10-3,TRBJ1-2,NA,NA,TGTGCCATCAGTGAGTCGATCAGGGGACCTAACTATGGCTACACCTTC,CAISESIRGPNYGYTF
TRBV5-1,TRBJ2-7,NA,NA,TGCGCCAGCAGCTTGGAGGGGGCGGGAGAGCAGTACTTC,CASSLEGAGEQYF
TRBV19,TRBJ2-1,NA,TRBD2,TGTGCCAGTAGTATAGGGACTAGCGGGAGCAATGAGCAGTTCTTC,CASSIGTSGSNEQFF
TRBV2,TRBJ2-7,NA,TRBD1,TGTGCCAGCAGGTCCCCCGGGACAGGGGGCTCCGAGCAGTACTTC,CASRSPGTGGSEQYF
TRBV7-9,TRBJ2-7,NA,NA,TGTGCCAGCAGTATTAGCGTGCACGAGCAGTACTTC,CASSISVHEQYF
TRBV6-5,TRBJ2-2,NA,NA,TGTGCAGCCGAGGGGACTAACACCGGGGAGCTGTTTTTT,CAAEGTNTGELFF
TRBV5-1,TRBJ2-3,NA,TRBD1,TGCGCCAGCAGCCCACCGACAGGGGGCGGCACAGATACGCAGTATTTT,CASSPPTGGGTDTQYF
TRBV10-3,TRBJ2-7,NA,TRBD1,TGTGCCATCAGACCGGGACAGGGTTCCTACGAGCAGTACTTC,CAIRPGQGSYEQYF
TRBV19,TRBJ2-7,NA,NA,TGTGCCAGTAGTACAACCGGGACTGGGAGCTACGAGCAGTACTTC,CASSTTGTGSYEQYF
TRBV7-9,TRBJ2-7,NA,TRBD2,TGTGCCAGCAGCCCGGGACTAGCGGGATACTACGAGCAGTACTTC,CASSPGLAGYYEQYF
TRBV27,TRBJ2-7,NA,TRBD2,TGTGCCAGCAGTACACTAGCGGGACGCCTAAACTACGAGCAGTACTTC,CASSTLAGRLNYEQYF
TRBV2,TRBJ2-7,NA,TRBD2,TGTGCCAGCACAGTAGGGAAGCTAGCGGTCTACGAGCAGTACTTC,CASTVGKLAVYEQYF
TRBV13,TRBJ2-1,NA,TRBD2,TGTGCCAGCAGCTTAGGGGGGACTAGCGGGGTCAATGAGCAGTTCTTC,CASSLGGTSGVNEQFF
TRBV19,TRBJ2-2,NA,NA,TGTGCCAGTAGTGGGCTGGGAGCTAGAACCGGGGAGCTGTTTTTT,CASSGLGARTGELFF
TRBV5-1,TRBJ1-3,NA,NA,TGCGCCAGCAGCCCCGGCGGGGAGGCAAACACCATATATTTT,CASSPGGEANTIYF
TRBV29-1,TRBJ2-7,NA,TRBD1,TGCAGCGTTGAGGGACAGGGACTCGGCGAGCAGTACTTC,CSVEGQGLGEQYF
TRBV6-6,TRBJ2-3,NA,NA,TGTGCCAGCAGTCTGCAGCGGAGAGACACAGATACGCAGTATTTT,CASSLQRRDTDTQYF
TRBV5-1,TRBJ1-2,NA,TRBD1,TGCGCCAGCAGCGTCACACCGGGACAGGGCGCCTATGGCTACACCTTC,CASSVTPGQGAYGYTF
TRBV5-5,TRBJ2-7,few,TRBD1,TGTGCCAGCAGGGGACAGGGACGAGGCTACGAGCAGTACTTC,CASRGQGRGYEQYF
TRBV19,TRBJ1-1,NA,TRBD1,TGTGCCAGTAGTATAACAGGGGATCGTGGATACGCTGAAGCTTTCTTT,CASSITGDRGYAEAFF
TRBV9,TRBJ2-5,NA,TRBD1,TGTGCCAGCAGCGTAGTCGGACAGGGGGCGGGGGAGACCCAGTACTTC,CASSVVGQGAGETQYF
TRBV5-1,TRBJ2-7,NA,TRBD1,TGCGCCAGCAGCTTGAAACCCCGGGACAGGGCCCACGAGCAGTACTTC,CASSLKPRDRAHEQYF
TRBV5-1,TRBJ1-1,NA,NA,TGCGCCAGCAGCTTGGGCGGGGCTCGAAACACTGAAGCTTTCTTT,CASSLGGARNTEAFF
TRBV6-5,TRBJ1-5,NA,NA,TGTGCCAGCAGCCAGGCCGCACGTAGCAATCAGCCCCAGCATTTT,CASSQAARSNQPQHF
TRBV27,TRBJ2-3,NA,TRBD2,TGTGCCAGCAGACAAGGTCCCCGACTAGCGCCAGATACGCAGTATTTT,CASRQGPRLAPDTQYF
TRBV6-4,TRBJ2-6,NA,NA,TGTGCCAGCATTACTCTAGGGGCAGGCCTCTCTGGGGCCAACGTCCTGACTTTC,CASITLGAGLSGANVLTF
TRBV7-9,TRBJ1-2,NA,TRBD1,TGTGCCAGCAGCCCGGAGGGGGCGCCTGGCTACACCTTC,CASSPEGAPGYTF
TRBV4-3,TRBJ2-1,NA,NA,TGCGCCAGCAGCCAAGCCCCAGCGGAGGCAAACTACAATGAGCAGTTCTTC,CASSQAPAEANYNEQFF
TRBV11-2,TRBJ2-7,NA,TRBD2,TGTGCCAGCAGCCAGCGGGGGCAGGGGAGCTCCTACGAGCAGTACTTC,CASSQRGQGSSYEQYF
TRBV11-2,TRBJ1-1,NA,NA,TGTGCCAGCAGCTCCCAAAGTGGGCAGTTGAACACTGAAGCTTTCTTT,CASSSQSGQLNTEAFF
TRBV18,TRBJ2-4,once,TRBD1,TGTGCCAGCTCAACTACTACAGGGGTAGGAATTCAGTACTTC,CASSTTTGVGIQYF